The 20 T cell receptor beta chains below were found in one sample sequenced in a study of long-term antiretroviral therapy in people with HIV. Run at survey level, the immunoSEQ assay was version v3.0. Data came from immunoSEQ multiplex PCR; TCRdb stores just in-frame clones and leaves some out. The sample carries about 35,000 clones, under 85% recorded once. The source was unsorted PBMCs, collected 3 years after starting antiretroviral therapy. These receptors all stem from a man in his fifties or sixties with HIV.

V is TRBV7-8 and J is TRBJ2-4, with 10 bases fitting TRBD1. Trimming at V came to 4 bases and at J to 8 bases, leaving 5 bases not matched to a gene. Germline CDR1 is SGHVS and CDR2 is FQNEAQ. The CDR3 spans 14 residues. CDR3: CASSSRTGGDIQYF. The CDR3 bases are TGTGCCAGCAGCTCAAGGACAGGGGGGGACATTCAGTACTTC.

This chain connects TRBV5-1 to TRBJ2-3, with 7 bases aligning to TRBD2. Germline V CDR1 and CDR2: SGHRS, YFSETQ. Trimming removed 2 bases from V and 11 bases from J; junction bases left unmatched: 5. This CDR3 comprises 12 residues. Here the CDR3 reads CASSLAGEGQYF. The CDR3 DNA sequence: TGCGCCAGCAGCTTAGCCGGGGAGGGGCAGTATTTT.

The chain couples TRBV7-2 to TRBJ2-5; 8 nucleotides match TRBD2. The CDR3 consists of 16 residues. The germline V gene encodes CDR1 SGHTA and CDR2 FQGNSA. The J segment lost 3 bases and the V segment lost 5 bases, leaving 11 bases of the junction unmatched. CDR3 protein: CASSRSAGGGKETQYF. The DNA of the CDR3 is TGTGCCAGCAGCCGAAGTGCCGGGGGGGGAAAAGAGACCCAGTACTTC. The variable domain in full, with the rest retrieved from reference TRBV7-2 and TRBJ2-5, is GAGVSQSPSNKVTEKGKDVELRCDPISGHTALYWYRQSLGQGLEFLIYFQGNSAPDKSGLPSDRFSAERTGGSVSTLTIQRTQQEDSAVYLCASSRSAGGGKETQYFGPGTRLLVL.

This clone turned up a few times. The chain combines TRBV14 with TRBJ2-7, with 10 bases aligning to TRBD1. The J segment lost 6 bases and the V segment lost 1 base, leaving 9 bases of the junction unmatched. The germline V gene encodes CDR1 SGHDN and CDR2 FVKESK. The CDR3 has 16 residues. CDR3 loop: CASSQVRTGGGVEQYF. CDR3 nucleotide sequence: TGTGCCAGCAGCCAAGTAAGGACAGGGGGAGGTGTCGAGCAGTACTTC.

The chain carries TRBV6-5 and TRBJ2-7; 9 nucleotides line up with TRBD2. Germline assignment: CDR1 MNHEY and CDR2 SVGAGI. The trim removed 8 bases at V and 2 bases at J, leaving 10 bases unmatched. This CDR3 region has 15 residues. Here the CDR3 reads CASALGAGGPYEQYF. The CDR3 nucleotides read TGTGCCAGCGCCTTAGGAGCGGGAGGCCCCTACGAGCAGTACTTC.

The chain is built from TRBV27 and TRBJ1-2, with 7 nucleotides matching TRBD1. V gave up 3 bases and J gave up 7 bases; unmatched junction bases: 5. This CDR3 has 13 residues. Germline lookup yields CDR1 MNHEY and CDR2 SMNVEV (reference sequence). The CDR3 DNA follows: TGTGCCAGCAGTTTTGAGGGGGCGAGTGGCTACACCTTC. Translated, it gives CASSFEGASGYTF.

The chain carries TRBV4-2 and TRBJ1-2; 8 bases match TRBD1. The CDR3 spans 15 residues. V gave up 0 bases and J gave up 8 bases; unmatched junction bases: 8. Per the germline V gene, CDR1 is LGHNA and CDR2 is YNFKEQ. The CDR3 nucleotides read TGTGCCAGCAGCCAAGATCTGGGGGACAGGATGGGCTACACCTTC. Translated: CASSQDLGDRMGYTF.

The chain couples TRBV5-5 to TRBJ2-2, with a weak D call TRBD1 (5 bases). V lost 0 bases to trimming and J lost 2 bases, with 17 bases between them. CDR1 is SGHKS and CDR2 is YYEKEE in the germline V gene (reference sequence). CDR3 length: 18 amino acids. CDR3: CASSLDRPRRANTGELFF. DNA of the CDR3: TGTGCCAGCAGCTTGGACCGCCCCCGCAGGGCCAACACCGGGGAGCTGTTTTTT.

The sample holds a few counts of this clone. The V gene is TRBV13, the J gene TRBJ1-6; 7 positions agree with TRBD1. V lost 4 bases, J lost 10 bases, and 7 bases stayed unmatched. Germline CDR1 reads PRHDT; CDR2 reads FYEKMQ (reference sequence). The CDR3 covers 14 residues. The CDR3 DNA reads as TGTGCCAGCAGCTCCACAGGGGAGGGATCACCCCTCCACTTT. Residues: CASSSTGEGSPLHF.

This clone came up a few times. CDR3 region: CASSEFRQGLSPLHF. For the CDR3, the DNA is TGTGCCAGCAGTGAATTTAGGCAGGGGTTGTCACCCCTCCACTTT. The V gene is TRBV25-1, the J gene TRBJ1-6; D possibly corresponds to TRBD1 (6 bases). Trimming shortened V by 1 base and J by 10 bases, and 14 bases separated the two germline ends. The CDR3 runs 15 residues. Germline lookup yields CDR1 MGHDK and CDR2 SYGVNS.

This chain joins TRBV5-1 and TRBJ1-1; D not certain. The V gene lost 0 bases and the J gene lost 4 bases, with 10 bases spanning the gap. CDR1 is SGHRS, CDR2 YFSETQ, per germline. The CDR3 is 14 residues long. Here the CDR3 DNA reads TGCGCCAGCAGCTTGGGACTGGAGGGCACTGAAGCTTTCTTT. Its protein is CASSLGLEGTEAFF.

This rearrangement joins TRBV4-2 to TRBJ2-4; the D gene is possibly TRBD1 (6 bases). Germline values: CDR1 LGHNA, CDR2 YNFKEQ. The CDR3 extends over 14 amino acids. V lost 1 base, J lost 5 bases, and 9 bases lay in between. In DNA, the CDR3 is TGTGCCAGCAGCCAAGGGGGGCCTGAAAACATTCAGTACTTC. Amino acids: CASSQGGPENIQYF.

The V gene is TRBV6-5, the J gene TRBJ2-1; D may match TRBD1 or TRBD2 (5 bases each). Trimming took off 4 bases at V and 7 bases at J, with 5 bases between the two ends. Looked up from germline, CDR1 is MNHEY and CDR2 is SVGAGI. This CDR3 has 11 amino acids. The CDR3 loop reads CASSWGNEQFF. In DNA, the CDR3 is TGTGCCAGCAGTTGGGGGAATGAGCAGTTCTTC.

This clone was detected once. Here the CDR3 reads CASSFTPGTSGRYEQYF. The CDR3 DNA sequence: TGTGCCAGCAGTTTCACTCCCGGGACTAGCGGGAGGTACGAGCAGTACTTC. The rearrangement uses TRBV28 and TRBJ2-7, with 15 positions matching TRBD2. Germline lookup yields CDR1 MDHEN and CDR2 SYDVKM. The trim removed 3 bases at V and 4 bases at J, leaving 7 bases unmatched. The CDR3 loop spans 17 amino acids. Variable domain in full (rest from reference TRBV28 and TRBJ2-7): DVKVTQSSRYLVKRTGEKVFLECVQDMDHENMFWYRQDPGLGLRLIYFSYDVKMKEKGDIPEGYSVSREKKERFSLILESASTNQTSMYLCASSFTPGTSGRYEQYFGPGTRLTVT.

This clone was seen a few times. The J gene is TRBJ2-2, the V gene TRBV10-1, with 7 positions matching TRBD2. CDR1 is WNHNN, CDR2 SYGVQD, per germline (reference sequence). V shed 10 bases, J shed 1 base, and the junction held 3 bases outside the gene matches. CDR3 length: 13 amino acids. Here the CDR3 reads CATASGNTGELFF. The CDR3 nucleotides read TGCGCCACCGCTAGCGGGAACACCGGGGAGCTGTTTTTT.

The V gene is TRBV29-1, the J gene TRBJ1-4; D is undetermined. CDR3 length: 12 amino acids. Between the trimmed V and J ends, which lost 7 bases and 5 bases, there was a span of 11 bases. CDR1 is SQVTM, CDR2 ANQGSEA, per germline. CDR3 protein: CSAGVGNEKLFF. CDR3 coding DNA: TGCAGCGCGGGAGTTGGGAATGAAAAACTGTTTTTT.

This sequence joins TRBV7-2 and TRBJ2-7; D not resolved. This CDR3 comprises 12 residues. Germline-derived CDR1 and CDR2 are SGHTA and FQGNSA. V was trimmed by 5 bases and J by 5 bases, leaving 10 bases between them. The CDR3 protein is CASSPPSDEQYF. The CDR3, as DNA: TGTGCCAGCAGCCCCCCTAGTGACGAGCAGTACTTC.

The genes are TRBV9 and TRBJ2-3; 8 nucleotides align to TRBD2. The V gene end was trimmed by 4 bases and the J gene end by 1 base; junction bases not matched to a gene: 5. The CDR3 is made up of 15 amino acids. Germline V lookup: CDR1 SGDLS, CDR2 YYNGEE. The CDR3 here is CASSSTAGGTDTQYF. The DNA of the CDR3 is TGTGCCAGCAGCTCCACAGCGGGAGGCACAGATACGCAGTATTTT.

The V call is TRBV4-3, the J call TRBJ1-5; D is possibly TRBD1 (6 bases). This CDR3 is built from 14 residues. The V end was cut by 6 bases, the J end by 2 bases, with 11 bases between. Germline V gives CDR1 LGHNA, CDR2 YSLEER. CDR3 sequence (DNA): TGCGCCAGCAGTCTGTCAGGGGGCAATCAGCCCCAGCATTTT. Residues: CASSLSGGNQPQHF.

The chain links TRBV28 to TRBJ1-2; D unclear. The CDR3 extends over 13 amino acids. V was cut by 6 bases and J by 4 bases, with 12 bases left in between. Germline V gene lookup returns CDR1 MDHEN and CDR2 SYDVKM. The CDR3 DNA reads TGTGCCAGCAGAGACCTCGGTATCTATGGCTACACCTTC. Translating it yields CASRDLGIYGYTF.